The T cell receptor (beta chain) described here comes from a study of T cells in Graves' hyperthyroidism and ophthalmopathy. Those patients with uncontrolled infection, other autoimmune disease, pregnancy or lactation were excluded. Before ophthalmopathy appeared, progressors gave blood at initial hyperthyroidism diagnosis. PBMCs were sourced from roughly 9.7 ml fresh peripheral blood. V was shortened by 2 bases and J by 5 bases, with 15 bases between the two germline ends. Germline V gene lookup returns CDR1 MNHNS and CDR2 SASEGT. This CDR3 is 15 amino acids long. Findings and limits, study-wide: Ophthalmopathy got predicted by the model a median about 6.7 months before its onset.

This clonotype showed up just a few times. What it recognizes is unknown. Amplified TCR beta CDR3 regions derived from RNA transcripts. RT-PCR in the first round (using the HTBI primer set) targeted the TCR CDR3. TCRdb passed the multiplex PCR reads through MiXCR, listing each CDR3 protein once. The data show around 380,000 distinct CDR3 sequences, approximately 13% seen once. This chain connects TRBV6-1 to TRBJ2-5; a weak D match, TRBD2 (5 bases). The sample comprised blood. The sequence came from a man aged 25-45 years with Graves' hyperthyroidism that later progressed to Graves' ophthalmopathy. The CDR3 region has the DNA TGTGCCAGCAGTGAAAGAGGGTACTATGGGGAGACCCAGTACTTC. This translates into CASSERGYYGETQYF.